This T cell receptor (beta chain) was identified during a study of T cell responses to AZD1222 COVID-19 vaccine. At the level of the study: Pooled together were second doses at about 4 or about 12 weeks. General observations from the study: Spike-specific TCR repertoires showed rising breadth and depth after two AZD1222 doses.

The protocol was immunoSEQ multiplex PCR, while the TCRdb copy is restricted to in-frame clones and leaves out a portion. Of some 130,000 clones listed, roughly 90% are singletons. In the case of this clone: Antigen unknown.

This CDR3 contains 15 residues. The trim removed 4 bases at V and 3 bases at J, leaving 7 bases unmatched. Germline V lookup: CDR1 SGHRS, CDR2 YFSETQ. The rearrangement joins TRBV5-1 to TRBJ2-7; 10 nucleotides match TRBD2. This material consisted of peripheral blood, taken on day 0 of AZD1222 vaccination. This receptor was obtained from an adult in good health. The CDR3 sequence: CASSRQAGGYYEQYF. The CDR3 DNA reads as TGCGCCAGCAGCAGGCAAGCGGGGGGGTACTACGAGCAGTACTTC.